This record looks at one TCR beta chain sequence and its context. Patients of the Seattle cohort, enrolled during active infection, were followed longitudinally. Per the original methods: Amplifying reference gene primers gave estimates of nucleated cell counts. Sequenced by immunoSEQ multiplex PCR; TCRdb stores in-frame clones only, minus some. That table is the source of V, J and clone size, and D and trimming were worked out from the DNA. The table includes about 370,000 clones, about 89% detected once. The entry originates in a study of blood T cell repertoires in COVID-19. Study as a whole: Collection of acute and convalescent COVID-19 samples took place in the United States, Italy and Spain.

The sequence was collected from a woman aged 30 to 39 with COVID-19, enrolled during active disease. Input material: peripheral blood.

The CDR3, as DNA: TGTGCCAGCTCACGGCGTGAGGCCTACGAGCAGTACTTC. It specifies CASSRREAYEQYF. This rearrangement joins TRBV18 to TRBJ2-7; no definite D call. V dropped 4 bases and J dropped 2 bases, with 9 bases sitting between them. CDR1 KGHSH and CDR2 LQKENI come from the germline V gene. The CDR3 totals 13 residues.